This TCR beta chain stems from a study of Ad26.COV2.S vaccination and SARS-CoV-2 variants. Clones were sequenced by immunoSEQ multiplex PCR, and TCRdb holds only the in-frame ones, with some missing. The sample carries some 180,000 clones, approximately 90% recorded once. Study conclusions and caveats: Considerable breadth of spike-specific CD8+ and CD4+ T cell responses has reportedly been documented following vaccination. The placebo group had lower spike-specific TCR breadth than the vaccine recipients did.

In the case of this clone: What it binds is unknown.

The CDR3 consists of 14 residues. Germline V gives CDR1 SGHNT, CDR2 YYREEE (reference sequence). V was pared by 2 bases and J by 5 bases, with 13 bases between. This rearrangement joins TRBV5-4 to TRBJ1-1; tentatively, D is TRBD1 (5 bases). The clonotype was recovered from a human donor who had recovered from COVID-19. Sample: peripheral blood, taken after recovery from COVID-19. CDR3 loop: CASSFSGAGTEAFF. The CDR3 region has the DNA TGTGCCAGCAGCTTTAGTGGGGCCGGTACTGAAGCTTTCTTT.